This T cell receptor beta chain was sequenced in a study of blood T cell repertoires in COVID-19. Study in general: Sites across the United States, Italy and Spain contributed samples from acute and convalescent COVID-19. PBMCs, B-cell-depleted T cells, or T cells provided the cDNA or gDNA that made up the material.

As processed by the authors: Amplification from reference gene primers served as the basis for estimated nucleated cell counts. The protocol was immunoSEQ multiplex PCR, while the TCRdb copy is restricted to in-frame clones and leaves out a portion. V and J calls plus clone size are reproduced from that table; the DNA served to infer D and trimming. This table holds about 250,000 clones, approximately 88% found once. The CDR3 contains 18 residues. Trimming at V came to 0 bases and at J to 4 bases, leaving 14 bases not matched to a gene. Germline lookup yields CDR1 SGHRS and CDR2 YFSETQ. This sequence joins TRBV5-1 and TRBJ2-5; TRBD2 aligns across 8 bases. The receptor was derived from a woman aged 40 to 49 who had recovered from COVID-19. The sample taken for sequencing was peripheral blood. The chain's CDR3 is CASSLGGSGSRAGETQYF. CDR3 nucleotide sequence: TGCGCCAGCAGCTTGGGGGGGAGCGGGAGCCGGGCCGGAGAGACCCAGTACTTC.